This T cell receptor (beta chain) was sequenced in a study of T cells in Graves' hyperthyroidism and ophthalmopathy. Study findings and constraints: Ophthalmopathy was identified by the model a median about 6.4 months ahead of onset.

Per the germline V gene, CDR1 is SGHRS and CDR2 is YFSETQ. This CDR3 spans 16 amino acids. J gave up 5 bases and V 0 bases, and 10 bases lay outside the gene matches. PBMCs came from less than 11 ml fresh peripheral blood. TCR beta CDR3 sequences were amplified from RNA transcripts. The TCR CDR3 was amplified in a first-round RT-PCR using the HTBI primer set. Using its own MiXCR run on the multiplex PCR reads, TCRdb lists one record per CDR3 protein. The sample includes 500,000 to 550,000 distinct CDR3 sequences, about a fifth seen only once; the top ten take 26%. Remarks on this clonotype: The antigen is unknown.

This chain links TRBV5-1 with TRBJ1-2; 7 nucleotides agree with TRBD1. The origin of this receptor is a young man with Graves' hyperthyroidism. The source material was blood. CDR3 in DNA: TGCGCCAGCAGCTTGGACCCCGAGGGGGCAGGGTATGGCTACACCTTC. It specifies CASSLDPEGAGYGYTF.